The 27 T cell receptor beta chains given below trace back to one sample, sequenced in a study of regulatory T cells in long-lasting Graves disease. Both iRepertoire HTBI primers and Arm-PCR of CDR3 regions were used to build the TCR beta libraries. MiXCR, applied by TCRdb to the multiplex PCR reads, yields one record per CDR3 protein. The data contain fewer than 450,000 distinct CDR3 sequences, around 20% of them singletons. Stated time point: persistent/refractory GD, antithyroid drugs over 5 years with positive TRAb. From PBMCs, RNA was extracted and then used to make the TCR library. Sample: peripheral blood mononuclear cells (PBMCs), taken when the disease was refractory, from a patient treated with antithyroid drugs. The receptors originated from a female donor with Graves disease.

This clonotype was observed at least ten times. The chain combines TRBV6-2 or TRBV6-3 with TRBJ1-5; the D gene is possibly TRBD1 (6 bases). Germline V lookup: CDR1 MNHEY, CDR2 SVGEGT. Trimming took 0 bases from V and 0 from J, leaving 9 bases between them. This CDR3 comprises 16 residues. The CDR3: CASSYSGGVSNQPQHF. The CDR3 DNA sequence: TGTGCCAGCAGTTACTCAGGGGGTGTTAGCAATCAGCCCCAGCATTTT.

The chain links TRBV18 to TRBJ2-7; D is unclear. Deletions cut 6 bases from V and 2 bases from J, with 20 bases between. In germline, CDR1 is KGHSH, CDR2 LQKENI. This CDR3 spans 16 amino acids. As DNA, the CDR3 is TGTGCCAGCTCCGAGAGTATAACCAAGGGAACCTACGAGCAGTACTTC. Protein sequence: CASSESITKGTYEQYF. Full variable domain (remainder filled in from reference TRBV18 and TRBJ2-7): NAGVMQNPRHLVRRRGQEARLRCSPMKGHSHVYWYRQLPEEGLKFMVYLQKENIIDESGMPKERFSAEFPKEGPSILRIQQVVRGDSAAYFCASSESITKGTYEQYFGPGTRLTVT.

This clonotype was counted ten times or more. The chain employs TRBV20-1 and TRBJ2-5; 9 nucleotides agree with TRBD2. Germline CDR1 is DFQATT and CDR2 is SNEGSKA (reference sequence). This CDR3 is 14 amino acids long. The V segment lost 3 bases and the J segment 4 bases; nucleotides outside the gene matches: 6. Here the CDR3 DNA reads TGCAGTGCTAGGGGCGGCGGGAGGGCAGAGACCCAGTACTTC. Protein sequence: CSARGGGRAETQYF.

This clonotype was detected many times. The rearrangement uses TRBV20-1 and TRBJ2-5; perhaps D is TRBD1 or TRBD2 (6 bases each). CDR3 length: 14 amino acids. Germline lookup yields CDR1 DFQATT and CDR2 SNEGSKA (reference sequence). The CDR3 here is CSALGGGFQETQYF. CDR3 coding DNA: TGCAGCGCCCTCGGGGGCGGGTTCCAAGAGACCCAGTACTTC.

The chain joins TRBV6-1 to TRBJ2-1; tentative D call: TRBD1 (5 bases). Germline CDR1 and CDR2: MNHNS and SASEGT. This CDR3 is 16 amino acids long. V was trimmed by 1 base and J by 3 bases, leaving 13 bases between them. The CDR3 spells CASSEEGRVVYNEQFF. CDR3 in DNA: TGTGCCAGCAGTGAAGAGGGCAGGGTCGTCTACAATGAGCAGTTCTTC.

This clonotype was seen a few times. This chain connects TRBV13 to TRBJ2-4, with D unresolved. Germline CDR1 and CDR2: PRHDT and FYEKMQ (reference sequence). The V and J ends lost 0 bases and 0 bases respectively, with 9 bases between them. The CDR3 runs to 16 residues. CDR3 region: CASSLGGWLAKNIQYF. Here the CDR3 DNA reads TGTGCCAGCAGCTTAGGAGGGTGGCTAGCCAAAAACATTCAGTACTTC.

In its sample, this clonotype was seen a few times. The junction does not match germline at one end; this may be a read error. This chain uses TRBV29-1 with TRBJ2-7; TRBD1 aligns across 10 bases. The germline V gene encodes CDR1 SQVTM and CDR2 ANQGSEA. This CDR3 spans 16 amino acids. The CDR3 coding sequence is TGCAGCGTTGGAAACAAACCGGGACAGGGGATCTACGGGCAGTACTTC. This codes for CSVGNKPGQGIYGQYF.

Written as DNA, the CDR3 is TGCGCCAGCAGTGTGGACGGCGAAGCTTTCTTT. Translated: CASSVDGEAFF. The chain combines TRBV10-2 with TRBJ1-1; D is unclear. V was trimmed by 4 bases and J by 8 bases, leaving 8 bases between them. The CDR3 sequence is 11 residues long. Germline CDR1 is WSHSY and CDR2 is SAAADI.

This clonotype was recorded at least ten times. The J gene is TRBJ1-1, the V gene TRBV5-1; D ambiguous. This CDR3 spans 14 amino acids. Between the trimmed V and J ends, which lost 0 bases and 2 bases, there was a span of 8 bases. Germline V lookup: CDR1 SGHRS, CDR2 YFSETQ. The CDR3 DNA reads TGCGCCAGCAGCTTGGCCCTAGGAAACACTGAAGCTTTCTTT. The encoded protein is CASSLALGNTEAFF.

This sequence joins TRBV7-2 and TRBJ2-7; TRBD2 might be the D (5 bases). Trimming left V 2 bases short and J 3 bases short, with 11 bases between. Germline loops: CDR1 SGHTA, CDR2 FQGNSA. This CDR3 region has 14 residues. The CDR3 protein is CASSLSGFNYEQYF. CDR3 bases: TGTGCCAGCAGCTTATCGGGATTCAACTACGAGCAGTACTTC.

Concerning this clonotype: Possible read error: a much larger clone is one base away. The chain uses TRBV29-1 and TRBJ1-1; D is undetermined. This CDR3 region has 13 residues. Germline values: CDR1 SQVTM, CDR2 ANQGSEA. Trimming stripped 5 bases from V and 1 base from J, with 11 bases between. The CDR3 region is CSVLSKGNTEAFF. Here the CDR3 DNA reads TGCAGCGTTCTATCTAAGGGGAACACTGAAGCTTTCTTT.

This clonotype was counted ten times or more. Here the CDR3 DNA reads TGTGCCAGCAGCCAAAACAGGCTCCGTGGCTACACCTTC. Translation gives CASSQNRLRGYTF. V is TRBV7-2 and J is TRBJ1-2; TRBD1 might be the D (5 bases). This CDR3 region has 13 residues. CDR1 and CDR2 (germline): SGHTA, FQGNSA. Trimming pared 5 bases from V and 7 bases from J, leaving 14 bases between.

This clonotype was detected ten times or more. J is TRBJ2-7 and V is TRBV28; TRBD2 is a possible D gene (6 bases). Germline V lookup: CDR1 MDHEN, CDR2 SYDVKM. Between the trimmed V and J ends, which lost 2 bases and 5 bases, there was a span of 7 bases. CDR3 size: 12 residues. The CDR3 is CASSLGGDEQYF. The CDR3 DNA reads TGTGCCAGCAGTTTAGGAGGGGACGAGCAGTACTTC.

This clonotype was counted only a few times. V gene TRBV24-1 combines with J gene TRBJ2-1; 7 bases are a match to TRBD2. From germline, CDR1 is KGHDR and CDR2 SFDVKD. The CDR3 length is 14 residues. V was pared by 5 bases and J by 6 bases, with 6 bases of the junction left unmatched. Written as DNA, the CDR3 is TGTGCCACCAGTGGCGCTAGCGGCCGCAATGAGCAGTTCTTC. This translates into CATSGASGRNEQFF.

The count of this clonotype is one. The rearrangement uses TRBV7-3 and TRBJ2-1; 11 nucleotides agree with TRBD2. V shed 2 bases and J 6 bases; nucleotides not matched to a gene: 0. The CDR3 sequence is 14 residues long. Germline values: CDR1 SGHTA, CDR2 FQGTGA. The CDR3 loop is CASSLGTSGNEQFF. The CDR3 region has the DNA TGTGCCAGCAGCTTAGGGACTAGCGGCAATGAGCAGTTCTTC.

CDR3 DNA: TGTGCCAGCAGCTCTGGAGTTGGGACTGAAGCTTTCTTT. Translating gives CASSSGVGTEAFF. This chain joins TRBV5-8 and TRBJ1-1; D remains unclear. The germline V gene encodes CDR1 SGHTS and CDR2 YDEGEE. Between the trimmed V and J ends, which lost 3 bases and 5 bases, there was a span of 11 bases. This CDR3 contains 13 residues. Together with reference TRBV5-8 and TRBJ1-1, the CDR3 gives the full variable domain: EAGVTQSPTHLIKTRGQQATLRCSPISGHTSVYWYQQALGLGLQFLLWYDEGEERNRGNFPPRFSGRQFPNYSSELNVNALELEDSALYLCASSSGVGTEAFFGQGTRLTVV.

The chain has TRBV27 and TRBJ2-1; no firm D call. In germline, CDR1 is MNHEY, CDR2 SMNVEV (reference sequence). The CDR3 runs to 14 residues. Deletions cut 2 bases from V and 11 bases from J, with 16 bases between. CDR3 amino acids: CASSLVFPGPKQFF. CDR3 coding DNA: TGTGCCAGCAGTTTAGTTTTCCCAGGCCCTAAGCAGTTCTTC.

The chain couples TRBV7-2 to TRBJ2-1; TRBD2 aligns across 8 bases. V lost 4 bases and J lost 6; bases outside the gene matches: 17. Germline values: CDR1 SGHTA, CDR2 FQGNSA. This CDR3 has 18 residues. The DNA of the CDR3 is TGTGCCAGCAGCTCCCTCCCCCCGGGACTAGGAGGAGGCAATGAGCAGTTCTTC. Translated: CASSSLPPGLGGGNEQFF. The full variable domain, in which reference TRBV7-2 and TRBJ2-1 provide the parts outside the CDR3, is GAGVSQSPSNKVTEKGKDVELRCDPISGHTALYWYRQSLGQGLEFLIYFQGNSAPDKSGLPSDRFSAERTGGSVSTLTIQRTQQEDSAVYLCASSSLPPGLGGGNEQFFGPGTRLTVL.

The sample holds many counts of this clonotype. V is TRBV12-3 or TRBV12-4 and J is TRBJ1-2; D is undetermined. There are 17 residues in the CDR3. V lost 3 bases, J lost 8 bases, and 25 bases lay in between. The CDR3 nucleotides are TGTGCCAGCAGTTTTGAAGTTGGTACAGACCTACCTAAAGGCTACACCTTC. It translates to CASSFEVGTDLPKGYTF.

This clonotype was counted ten times or more. This chain uses TRBV11-2 with TRBJ2-2; D is undetermined. The V gene's germline CDR1 is SGHAT and CDR2 FQNNGV. Trimming stripped 1 base from V and 9 bases from J, with 3 bases between. The CDR3 consists of 11 residues. CDR3 region: CASSLGRELFF. CDR3 DNA sequence: TGTGCCAGCAGCTTAGGCAGGGAGCTGTTTTTT.

Notes on this clonotype: This clone may be a read error of a much larger clone one base away. The V call is TRBV6-2 or TRBV6-3, the J call TRBJ1-2, with TRBD1 identical over 10 bases. Germline lookup yields CDR1 MNHEY and CDR2 SVGEGT. The CDR3 is 15 amino acids. The CDR3 sequence is CPSRPGQGTYYGYTF. CDR3 coding DNA: TGTCCCAGCAGGCCGGGACAGGGGACCTACTATGGCTACACCTTC.

Here the CDR3 reads CASSIIQGMTEAFF. Written as DNA, the CDR3 is TGTGCCAGCTCAATCATACAGGGGATGACTGAAGCTTTCTTT. The chain has TRBV18 and TRBJ1-1; 7 nucleotides agree with TRBD1. The V gene's germline CDR1 is KGHSH and CDR2 LQKENI. The CDR3 extends over 14 amino acids. V gave up 5 bases and J gave up 5 bases; unmatched junction bases: 8. Drawing the rest from reference TRBV18 and TRBJ1-1, the complete variable domain is NAGVMQNPRHLVRRRGQEARLRCSPMKGHSHVYWYRQLPEEGLKFMVYLQKENIIDESGMPKERFSAEFPKEGPSILRIQQVVRGDSAAYFCASSIIQGMTEAFFGQGTRLTVV.

This clonotype was picked up many times. V and J are TRBV2 and TRBJ1-6; D gene unclear. Germline CDR1 and CDR2: SNHLY and FYNNEI. This CDR3 has 13 residues. Trimming stripped 7 bases from V and 7 bases from J, with 11 bases between. DNA for the CDR3: TGTGCCAGCATACTAACTCTGAATTCACCCCTCCACTTT. It is translated as CASILTLNSPLHF. Drawing the rest from reference TRBV2 and TRBJ1-6, the complete variable domain is EPEVTQTPSHQVTQMGQEVILRCVPISNHLYFYWYRQILGQKVEFLVSFYNNEISEKSEIFDDQFSVERPDGSNFTLKIRSTKLEDSAMYFCASILTLNSPLHFGNGTRLTVT.

The chain carries TRBV7-9 and TRBJ2-2; D is unresolved. V shed 0 bases and J shed 3 bases, with 5 bases lying between them. Germline CDR1 reads SEHNR; CDR2 reads FQNEAQ (reference sequence). The CDR3 length is 14 residues. CDR3 sequence reads: CASSLAQYTGELFF. The CDR3 DNA is TGTGCCAGCAGCTTAGCCCAGTACACCGGGGAGCTGTTTTTT.

This clonotype was counted only a few times. V is TRBV2 and J is TRBJ1-2; TRBD1 matches at 7 bases. Trimming took 3 bases from V and 0 from J; bases not matched to a gene: 1. Per the germline V gene, CDR1 is SNHLY and CDR2 is FYNNEI. The CDR3 has 14 residues. In DNA, the CDR3 is TGTGCCAGCAGTGAGACAGGGCCTAACTATGGCTACACCTTC. Protein sequence: CASSETGPNYGYTF.

This clonotype has ten or more counts. The junction differs from germline at one of its ends, possibly a read error. The V gene is TRBV7-7, the J gene TRBJ2-5; 12 bases match TRBD2. Germline-derived CDR1 and CDR2 are SSHAT and FNYEAQ (reference sequence). The CDR3 is made up of 16 amino acids. This CDR3 is CASSLFSSGRGETQYF. In DNA form, the CDR3 reads TGTGCTAGCAGCTTATTTTCTAGCGGGAGGGGAGAGACCCAGTACTTC.

The chain has TRBV6-2 or TRBV6-3 and TRBJ2-7, with 8 nucleotides matching TRBD1. The CDR3 loop spans 18 amino acids. V lost 2 bases and J lost 2; bases outside the gene matches: 14. Germline V CDR1 and CDR2: MNHEY, SVGEGT. The CDR3 loop is CASSYSGQGSMGTYEQYF. CDR3 in DNA: TGTGCCAGCAGTTACAGCGGACAGGGATCGATGGGAACCTACGAGCAGTACTTC.